The 24 T cell receptor beta chains in this list originate from one sample, sequenced in a study of blood T cell repertoires in COVID-19. Some clones are missing from TCRdb's copy, which holds only in-frame ones; the method was immunoSEQ multiplex PCR. Of about 120,000 clones listed, 81% are singletons. The sample was peripheral blood. The receptors here all came from a man aged 25-40 years with COVID-19, enrolled during active disease.

This clone appeared a few times. The genes are TRBV5-1 and TRBJ1-4; TRBD1 aligns across 11 bases. The CDR3 is 15 residues long. Losses at the gene ends were 3 bases for V and 9 bases for J; bases not matched to a gene: 7. CDR1 is SGHRS, CDR2 YFSETQ, per germline. In DNA, the CDR3 is TGCGCCAGCAGCTCGTCGGGACAGGGGGACAAAAAACTGTTTTTT. This gives the protein CASSSSGQGDKKLFF.

This clone has just a few counts. The chain links TRBV27 to TRBJ1-1; maybe TRBD1 (6 bases). Germline V gene data show CDR1 as MNHEY and CDR2 as SMNVEV (reference sequence). CDR3 length: 15 amino acids. The germline V and J ends were trimmed by 0 bases and 1 base, with 9 bases remaining between them. CDR3 sequence (DNA): TGTGCCAGCAGTTTATCCCGGACAGCGAACACTGAAGCTTTCTTT. This gives the protein CASSLSRTANTEAFF.

The chain recombines TRBV11-3 with TRBJ2-5; the D is unclear. Germline V gene sequence: CDR1 SGHNT, CDR2 YENEEA. V was cut by 3 bases and J by 2 bases, with 10 bases left in between. CDR3 length: 14 residues. Here the CDR3 reads CASSFRSTQETQYF. As DNA, the CDR3 is TGTGCCAGCAGCTTCCGAAGTACTCAAGAGACCCAGTACTTC.

Concerning this clone: The limits of the CDR3 on the DNA are not certain, so only TCRdb's listed CDR3 is given. The chain couples TRBV3-1 (or the pseudogene TRBV3-2) to TRBJ2-4; the DNA was not compared with TRBD1, the D call given in the table. The CDR3 is made up of 16 amino acids, end residues included. The germline V gene encodes CDR1 LGHDT and CDR2 YNNKEL (reference sequence). The CDR3 spells CASSQVGQGALSFRYF.

The chain joins TRBV7-2 to TRBJ2-7; TRBD1 matches at 7 bases. CDR1 and CDR2 from the germline V gene are SGHTA and FQGNSA. After removal of 1 base from V and 0 bases from J, the junction contained 6 bases not matched to a gene. There are 16 residues in the CDR3. CDR3 in DNA: TGTGCCAGCAGCTTAGTGGGCAGGGGGATCTCCTACGAGCAGTACTTC. Its translation is CASSLVGRGISYEQYF.

This sequence joins TRBV6-1 and TRBJ2-7; D not resolved. CDR1 and CDR2 from the germline V gene are MNHNS and SASEGT. Trimming took off 3 bases at V and 0 bases at J, with 15 bases between the two ends. There are 16 residues in the CDR3. The CDR3 spells CASSESLARLSYEQYF. DNA for the CDR3: TGTGCCAGCAGTGAGTCCCTGGCGCGGCTCTCCTACGAGCAGTACTTC.

The rearrangement links TRBV9 to TRBJ2-3; TRBD2 aligns across 8 bases. The V gene's germline CDR1 is SGDLS and CDR2 YYNGEE. J lost 5 bases, V lost 0 bases, and 8 bases had no gene match. The CDR3 sequence is 16 residues long. CDR3 sequence: CASSVGAPSGRDTQYF. For the CDR3, the DNA is TGTGCCAGCAGCGTAGGGGCCCCCAGCGGGAGAGATACGCAGTATTTT.

This clone was found a few times. V usage is TRBV27 and J usage is TRBJ2-7, with 15 bases identical to TRBD2. The germline V gene has CDR1 MNHEY and CDR2 SMNVEV (reference sequence). This CDR3 is built from 18 residues. The V gene end was trimmed by 6 bases and the J gene end by 2 bases; junction bases not matched to a gene: 11. The CDR3 DNA follows: TGTGCCAGCAGGGGGTATCCGGGACTAGCGGGGGGCGCCTACGAGCAGTACTTC. It codes for CASRGYPGLAGGAYEQYF.

This clone was seen only a few times. The same CDR3 also results from other DNA sequences found in this sample. V and J are TRBV3-1 (or the pseudogene TRBV3-2) and TRBJ1-1; D is unresolved. Germline V gene lookup returns CDR1 LGHDT and CDR2 YNNKEL (reference sequence). Trimming removed 1 base from V and 8 bases from J, with 8 bases in between. This CDR3 is built from 12 residues. This CDR3 is CASSQGGGEAFF. The CDR3 region has the DNA TGTGCCAGCAGCCAAGGTGGAGGAGAAGCTTTCTTT.

The V gene is TRBV2, the J gene TRBJ1-2; D is perhaps TRBD1 (5 bases). CDR1 and CDR2 from the germline V gene are SNHLY and FYNNEI. The CDR3 has 13 residues. Trimming removed 9 bases at V and 5 bases at J, with 16 bases between. DNA of the CDR3: TGTGCCAGGAATCGGCAGGGCCGGTATGGCTACACCTTC. This codes for CARNRQGRYGYTF.

The V gene is TRBV12-5, the J gene TRBJ2-1, with D tentatively TRBD1 (6 bases). The CDR3 spans 12 residues. Germline V gives CDR1 LGHNT, CDR2 FRNRAP. V was clipped by 6 bases and J by 8 bases, with 11 bases between them. The CDR3 DNA sequence: TGTGCTAGTGGCTACAGGGACCATGAGCAGTTCTTC. This translates into CASGYRDHEQFF. Combining the CDR3 with reference TRBV12-5 and TRBJ2-1 gives the whole variable domain DARVTQTPRHKVTEMGQEVTMRCQPILGHNTVFWYRQTMMQGLELLAYFRNRAPLDDSGMPKDRFSAEMPDATLATLKIQPSEPRDSAVYFCASGYRDHEQFFGPGTRLTVL.

This clone was detected a few times. The chain carries TRBV12-3 or TRBV12-4 and TRBJ1-1, with 7 bases matching TRBD1. This CDR3 has 13 residues. The V segment lost 6 bases and the J segment 5 bases; nucleotides outside the gene matches: 6. Written as DNA, the CDR3 is TGTGCCAGCAGGACAGGGCTGTGGACTGAAGCTTTCTTT. It translates to CASRTGLWTEAFF.

The rearrangement links TRBV19 to TRBJ2-5, with TRBD1 identical over 8 bases. This CDR3 contains 13 residues. Trimming at V came to 4 bases and at J to 7 bases, leaving 5 bases not matched to a gene. Per germline, CDR1 LNHDA and CDR2 SQIVND (reference sequence). The CDR3 loop reads CASSRTGYGTQYF. The CDR3 DNA reads TGTGCCAGTAGTAGGACAGGGTATGGGACCCAGTACTTC.

The V gene is TRBV15, the J gene TRBJ1-1; no firm D call. V gave up 4 bases and J gave up 6 bases, with 15 bases separating them. Germline CDR1 is LNHNV and CDR2 is YYDKDF (reference sequence). The CDR3 covers 14 residues. CDR3 sequence (DNA): TGTGCCACCAGCACACGTTATTTGGAGGCTGAAGCTTTCTTT. This translates into CATSTRYLEAEAFF.

The V call is TRBV2, the J call TRBJ1-1; weak D call: TRBD1 (5 bases). The ends were cut back, 7 bases at V and 7 bases at J, with 13 bases in the middle. The CDR3 consists of 12 residues. Germline V gene data show CDR1 as SNHLY and CDR2 as FYNNEI. CDR3: CASNIKGFEAFF. CDR3 in DNA: TGTGCCAGCAATATTAAGGGGTTTGAAGCTTTCTTT. The full variable domain, its missing parts supplied by reference TRBV2 and TRBJ1-1, is EPEVTQTPSHQVTQMGQEVILRCVPISNHLYFYWYRQILGQKVEFLVSFYNNEISEKSEIFDDQFSVERPDGSNFTLKIRSTKLEDSAMYFCASNIKGFEAFFGQGTRLTVV.

This clone appeared many times. The V call is TRBV5-1, the J call TRBJ1-4; 7 bases are a match to TRBD1. The ends lost 0 bases at V and 7 bases at J; junction bases unmatched: 6. The CDR3 consists of 15 residues. From germline, CDR1 is SGHRS and CDR2 YFSETQ. The CDR3 region is CASSLGDRVGEKLFF. In DNA, the CDR3 is TGCGCCAGCAGCTTGGGCGACAGGGTTGGTGAAAAACTGTTTTTT.

The V and J genes are TRBV4-3 and TRBJ2-7, with 8 bases matching TRBD2. CDR1 and CDR2 (germline): LGHNA, YSLEER. This CDR3 contains 16 residues. J was trimmed by 3 bases and V by 3 bases; bases with no gene match: 10. CDR3 in amino acids: CASSQAGGNAFYEQYF. The CDR3 nucleotides read TGCGCCAGCAGCCAGGCGGGGGGCAACGCCTTCTACGAGCAGTACTTC.

This sequence joins TRBV7-9 and TRBJ2-3; 14 nucleotides line up with TRBD2. The junction had 6 bases not matched to a gene; V was cut back by 6 bases and J by 4 bases. CDR3 length: 16 amino acids. Germline CDR1 and CDR2: SEHNR and FQNEAQ (reference sequence). CDR3 nucleotides: TGTGCCAGCAGTAGAGGGACTAGCGGGAGATCAGATACGCAGTATTTT. Residues: CASSRGTSGRSDTQYF.

This clone was detected a few times. The V and J genes are TRBV19 and TRBJ1-2; D is unclear. This CDR3 has 13 residues. Trimming shortened V by 7 bases and J by 0 bases, and 9 bases separated the two germline ends. Looked up from germline, CDR1 is LNHDA and CDR2 is SQIVND (reference sequence). Written as DNA, the CDR3 is TGTGCCAGTAAAGACTCGCCTAACTATGGCTACACCTTC. Its translation: CASKDSPNYGYTF.

V and J are TRBV11-2 and TRBJ1-1; 7 bases are shared with TRBD1. The V gene's germline CDR1 is SGHAT and CDR2 FQNNGV. The CDR3 is 17 residues long. Losses at the gene ends were 4 bases for V and 0 bases for J; bases not matched to a gene: 11. Here the CDR3 DNA reads TGTGCCAGCAGCTCCGACGGTTCCGGGACAGTGAACACTGAAGCTTTCTTT. The encoded protein is CASSSDGSGTVNTEAFF.

The chain employs TRBV28 and TRBJ1-2; perhaps TRBD1 as D (5 bases). Germline lookup yields CDR1 MDHEN and CDR2 SYDVKM. The CDR3 runs to 15 residues. V was cut by 3 bases and J by 6 bases, with 17 bases left in between. The CDR3 DNA sequence: TGTGCCAGCAGTTTGCTGGGCAGGGCTATCGATGGCTACACCTTC. Protein: CASSLLGRAIDGYTF.

The chain uses TRBV11-2 and TRBJ2-7; 7 nucleotides match TRBD1. CDR1 SGHAT and CDR2 FQNNGV come from the germline V gene. This CDR3 has 13 amino acids. V lost 4 bases, J lost 3 bases, and 3 bases stayed unmatched. CDR3 sequence reads: CASSSPGGYEQYF. The CDR3 nucleotides read TGTGCCAGCAGCTCCCCAGGGGGCTACGAGCAGTACTTC.

This rearrangement joins TRBV5-8 to TRBJ2-1, with D possibly TRBD1 on 6 matching bases. Trimming shortened V by 5 bases and J by 15 bases, and 15 bases separated the two germline ends. Looked up from germline, CDR1 is SGHTS and CDR2 is YDEGEE. The CDR3 runs 11 residues. The CDR3 here is CASRSKGVTFF. CDR3 bases: TGTGCCAGCAGGTCTAAGGGGGTTACGTTCTTC.

V gene TRBV10-3 combines with J gene TRBJ1-4; 7 bases agree with TRBD1. V trimming: 4 bases; J trimming: 2 bases; junction bases outside the gene matches: 10. Germline V gene lookup returns CDR1 ENHRY and CDR2 SYGVKD. This CDR3 is built from 17 residues. For the CDR3, the DNA is TGTGCCATCAGTGCTGGGCCTCGACAGGGCACTAATGAAAAACTGTTTTTT. Translation: CAISAGPRQGTNEKLFF.